This T cell receptor beta chain was sequenced for a study of CD8 T cells in Susac syndrome. The V end was cut by 5 bases, the J end by 6 bases, with 23 bases between. The length of the CDR3 is 17 residues. CDR1 and CDR2 from the germline V gene are SEHNR and FQNEAQ (reference sequence). The study sequenced TCR beta in blood CD8+ and CD4+ T cells. FACS enriched CD8+ TEMRA cells, while bulk CD8+ and CD4+ were negatively isolated. It was with random hexamers that roughly 0.5 to 1 ug RNA was reverse transcribed. Across 54 Vbeta and 13 Jbeta, TCR beta CDR3 was amplified with immunoSEQ multiplex PCR. In TCRdb, the immunoSEQ multiplex PCR reads were re-called with MiXCR into one record per CDR3 protein. The data show around 300,000 distinct CDR3 sequences, with 70% to 90% seen just once and approximately 0.2% held by the top ten.

V is TRBV7-9 and J is TRBJ2-1; possibly TRBD2 for D (6 bases). The TCR comes from a human donor with multiple sclerosis. The material sequenced was CD8+ T cells from PBMCs. DNA for the CDR3: TGTGCCAGCAGCCCCGGCGGGGTAAGCGACCTATCCAATGAGCAGTTCTTC. It codes for CASSPGGVSDLSNEQFF.